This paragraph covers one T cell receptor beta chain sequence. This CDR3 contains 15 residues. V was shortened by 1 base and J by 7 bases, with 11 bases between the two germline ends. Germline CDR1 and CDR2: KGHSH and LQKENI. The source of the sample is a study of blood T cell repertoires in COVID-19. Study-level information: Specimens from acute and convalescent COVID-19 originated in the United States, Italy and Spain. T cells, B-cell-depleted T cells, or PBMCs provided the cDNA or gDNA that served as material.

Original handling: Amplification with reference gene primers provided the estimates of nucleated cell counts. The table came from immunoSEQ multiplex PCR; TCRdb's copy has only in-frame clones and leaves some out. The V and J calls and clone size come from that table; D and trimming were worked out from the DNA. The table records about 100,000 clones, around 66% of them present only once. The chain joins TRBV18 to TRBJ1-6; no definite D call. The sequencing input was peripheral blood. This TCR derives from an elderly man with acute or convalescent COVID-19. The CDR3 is CASSPRQDLNSPLHF. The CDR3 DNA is TGTGCCAGCTCACCACGTCAGGATTTGAATTCACCCCTCCACTTT.